The present TCR beta chain was sequenced within a study of radiation and T cells in renal cell carcinoma. This table comes from immunoSEQ multiplex PCR, and its TCRdb copy is limited to in-frame clones, with some not included. Among more than 11,000 clones, roughly three fifths were seen once, and the ten largest hold approximately 13%. Findings of the study overall: Irradiated tumors had higher TCR clonality than control tumors. Irradiated tumors held more dominant CDR3 motifs than control tumors.

Treatment denoted: treatment-naive control, cytoreductive nephrectomy. Control tumors came from several females and fewer than twelve males, aged about 35 to 90. With respect to this clone: The antigen is unknown.

V was pared by 0 bases and J by 6 bases, with 19 bases between. The germline CDR1 and CDR2 sequences are SGHTA and FQGNSA. The CDR3 totals 17 residues. This chain connects TRBV7-2 to TRBJ2-3; D may correspond to TRBD1 or TRBD2 (6 bases each). The clonotype comes from a man aged 50 to 59 with renal cell carcinoma. Sequencing was performed on tumor tissue, taken from a patient whose treatment was nephrectomy without radiotherapy. CDR3 amino acids: CASSLALQGGTWDTQYF. The CDR3 nucleotides read TGTGCCAGCAGCTTAGCCCTACAGGGAGGCACCTGGGATACGCAGTATTTT. The whole variable domain, remainder taken from reference TRBV7-2 and TRBJ2-3, is GAGVSQSPSNKVTEKGKDVELRCDPISGHTALYWYRQSLGQGLEFLIYFQGNSAPDKSGLPSDRFSAERTGGSVSTLTIQRTQQEDSAVYLCASSLALQGGTWDTQYFGPGTRLTVL.